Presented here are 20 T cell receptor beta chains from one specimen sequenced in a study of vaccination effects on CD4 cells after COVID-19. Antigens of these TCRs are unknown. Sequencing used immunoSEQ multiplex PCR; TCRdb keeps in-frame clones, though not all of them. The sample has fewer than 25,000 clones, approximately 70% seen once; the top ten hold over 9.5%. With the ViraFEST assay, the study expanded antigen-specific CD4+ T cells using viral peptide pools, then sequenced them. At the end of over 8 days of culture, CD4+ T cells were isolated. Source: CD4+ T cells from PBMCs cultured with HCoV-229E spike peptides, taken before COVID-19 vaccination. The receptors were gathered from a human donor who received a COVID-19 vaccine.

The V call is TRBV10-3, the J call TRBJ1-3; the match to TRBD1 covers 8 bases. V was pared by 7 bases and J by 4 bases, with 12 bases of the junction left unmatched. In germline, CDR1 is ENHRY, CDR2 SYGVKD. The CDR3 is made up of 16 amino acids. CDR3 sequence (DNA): TGTGCCATCACCGGGGACAGGTCTGGGCCAGGAAACACCATATATTTT. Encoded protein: CAITGDRSGPGNTIYF.

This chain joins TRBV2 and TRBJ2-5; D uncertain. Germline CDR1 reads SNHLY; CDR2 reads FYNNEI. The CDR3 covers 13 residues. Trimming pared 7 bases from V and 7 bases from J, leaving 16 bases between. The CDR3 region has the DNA TGTGCCAGCAACGCCGAGCCAAGAGGGACCCAGTACTTC. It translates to CASNAEPRGTQYF.

The CDR3 coding sequence is TGCGCCAGCAGCCAACCCTCGGGACTACATTACAATGAGCAGTTCTTC. Amino acid sequence: CASSQPSGLHYNEQFF. The V and J genes are TRBV4-1 and TRBJ2-1, with 7 bases that match TRBD2. V lost 2 bases and J lost 4; bases outside the gene matches: 8. The CDR3 has 16 residues. Germline lookup yields CDR1 MGHRA and CDR2 YSYEKL.

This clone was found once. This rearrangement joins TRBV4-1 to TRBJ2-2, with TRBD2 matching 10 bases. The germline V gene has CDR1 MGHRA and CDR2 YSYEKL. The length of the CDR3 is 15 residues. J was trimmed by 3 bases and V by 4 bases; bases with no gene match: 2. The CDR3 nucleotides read TGCGCCAGCAGCCCTCTAGCGGGAGACACCGGGGAGCTGTTTTTT. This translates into CASSPLAGDTGELFF.

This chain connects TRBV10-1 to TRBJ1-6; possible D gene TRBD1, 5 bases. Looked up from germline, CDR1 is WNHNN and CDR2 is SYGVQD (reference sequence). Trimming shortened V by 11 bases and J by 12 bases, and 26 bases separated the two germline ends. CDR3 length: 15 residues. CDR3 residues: CARRIGARQRQPLHF. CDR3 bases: TGCGCCCGCCGCATCGGGGCTCGACAACGGCAACCCCTCCACTTT.

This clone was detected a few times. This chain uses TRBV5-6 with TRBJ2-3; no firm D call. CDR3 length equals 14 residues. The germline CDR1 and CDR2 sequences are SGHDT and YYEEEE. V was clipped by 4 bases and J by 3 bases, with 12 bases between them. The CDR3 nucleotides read TGTGCCAGCAGCCCACCCGCCTTAACAGATACGCAGTATTTT. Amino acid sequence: CASSPPALTDTQYF.

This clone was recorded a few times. The CDR3 region is CASSQPRAHGYTF. CDR3 coding DNA: TGCGCCAGCAGCCAGCCCAGGGCTCATGGCTACACCTTC. This sequence joins TRBV4-1 and TRBJ1-2; weak D call: TRBD1 (5 bases). The V gene's germline CDR1 is MGHRA and CDR2 YSYEKL. The CDR3 spans 13 residues. The ends were cut back, 3 bases at V and 6 bases at J, with 11 bases in the middle.

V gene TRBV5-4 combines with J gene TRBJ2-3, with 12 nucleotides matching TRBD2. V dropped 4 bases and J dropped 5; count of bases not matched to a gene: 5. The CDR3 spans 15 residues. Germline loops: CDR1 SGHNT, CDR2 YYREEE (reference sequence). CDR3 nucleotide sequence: TGTGCCAGCAGCGTGGGACTAGCGGGCCAAGATACGCAGTATTTT. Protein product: CASSVGLAGQDTQYF. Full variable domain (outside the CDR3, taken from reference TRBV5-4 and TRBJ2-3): ETGVTQSPTHLIKTRGQQVTLRCSSQSGHNTVSWYQQALGQGPQFIFQYYREEENGRGNFPPRFSGLQFPNYSSELNVNALELDDSALYLCASSVGLAGQDTQYFGPGTRLTVL.

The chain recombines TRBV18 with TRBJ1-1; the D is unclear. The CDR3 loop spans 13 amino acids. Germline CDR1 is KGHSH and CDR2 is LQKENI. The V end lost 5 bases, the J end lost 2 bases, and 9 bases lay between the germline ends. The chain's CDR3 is CASSEDGNTEAFF. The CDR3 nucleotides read TGTGCCAGCTCAGAGGACGGCAACACTGAAGCTTTCTTT.

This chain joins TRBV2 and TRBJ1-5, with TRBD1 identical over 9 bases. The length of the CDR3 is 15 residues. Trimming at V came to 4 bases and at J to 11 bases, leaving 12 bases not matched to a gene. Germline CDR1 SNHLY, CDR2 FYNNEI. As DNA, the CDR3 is TGTGCCAGCAGTGGACTGGGACAGGGAACCGTGGCCCAGCATTTT. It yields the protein CASSGLGQGTVAQHF.

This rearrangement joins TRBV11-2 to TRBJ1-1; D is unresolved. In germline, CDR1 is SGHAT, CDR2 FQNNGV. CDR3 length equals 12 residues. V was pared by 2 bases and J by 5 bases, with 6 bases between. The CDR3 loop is CASSLQQTEAFF. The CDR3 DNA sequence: TGTGCCAGCAGCTTACAACAGACTGAAGCTTTCTTT.

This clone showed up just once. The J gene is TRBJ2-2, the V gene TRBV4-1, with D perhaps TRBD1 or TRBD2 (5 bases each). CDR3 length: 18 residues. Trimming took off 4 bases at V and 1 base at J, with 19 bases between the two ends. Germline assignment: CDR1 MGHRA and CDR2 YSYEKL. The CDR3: CASSRDKSGQGNTGELFF. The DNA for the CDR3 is TGCGCCAGCAGCCGCGATAAGAGCGGCCAGGGGAACACCGGGGAGCTGTTTTTT.

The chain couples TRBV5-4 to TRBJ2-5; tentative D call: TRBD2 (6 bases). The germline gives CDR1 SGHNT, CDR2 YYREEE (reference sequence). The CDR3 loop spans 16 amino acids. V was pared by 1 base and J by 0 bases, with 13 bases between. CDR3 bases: TGTGCCAGCAGCTTGTCACGGGGACTGTACCAAGAGACCCAGTACTTC. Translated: CASSLSRGLYQETQYF.

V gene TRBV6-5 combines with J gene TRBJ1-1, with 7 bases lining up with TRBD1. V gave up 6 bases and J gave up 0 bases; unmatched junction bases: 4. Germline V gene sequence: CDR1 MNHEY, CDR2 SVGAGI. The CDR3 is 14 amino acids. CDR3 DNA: TGTGCCAGCAGGCCACAGGGGCTGAACACTGAAGCTTTCTTT. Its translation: CASRPQGLNTEAFF.

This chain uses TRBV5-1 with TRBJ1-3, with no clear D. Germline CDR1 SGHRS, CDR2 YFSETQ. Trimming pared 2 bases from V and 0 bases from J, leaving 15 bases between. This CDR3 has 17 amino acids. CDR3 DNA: TGCGCCAGCAGCTTACGCGCCGGGGAACTCTCTGGAAACACCATATATTTT. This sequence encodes CASSLRAGELSGNTIYF.

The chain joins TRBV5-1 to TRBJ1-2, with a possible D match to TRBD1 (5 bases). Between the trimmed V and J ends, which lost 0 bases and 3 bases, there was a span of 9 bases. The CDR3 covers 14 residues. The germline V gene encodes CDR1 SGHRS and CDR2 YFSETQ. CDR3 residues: CASSLGGGHYGYTF. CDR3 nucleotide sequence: TGCGCCAGCAGCTTGGGTGGGGGACACTATGGCTACACCTTC.

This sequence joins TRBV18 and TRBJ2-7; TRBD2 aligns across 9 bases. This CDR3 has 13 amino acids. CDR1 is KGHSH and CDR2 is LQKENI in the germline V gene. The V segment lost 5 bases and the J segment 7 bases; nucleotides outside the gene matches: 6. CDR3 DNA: TGTGCCAGCTCAGCCGGGACTAGCCGGGAGCAGTACTTC. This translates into CASSAGTSREQYF.

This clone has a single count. The CDR3 sequence is CASSTSGNYGEQYF. The CDR3 DNA reads TGTGCCAGCAGTACTAGCGGGAACTATGGAGAGCAGTACTTC. This chain connects TRBV2 to TRBJ2-7; 10 bases fit TRBD2. The CDR3 contains 14 residues. CDR1 and CDR2 (germline): SNHLY, FYNNEI. V lost 5 bases to trimming and J lost 7 bases; unmatched junction nucleotides: 8. The full variable domain, completed using reference TRBV2 and TRBJ2-7, is EPEVTQTPSHQVTQMGQEVILRCVPISNHLYFYWYRQILGQKVEFLVSFYNNEISEKSEIFDDQFSVERPDGSNFTLKIRSTKLEDSAMYFCASSTSGNYGEQYFGPGTRLTVT.

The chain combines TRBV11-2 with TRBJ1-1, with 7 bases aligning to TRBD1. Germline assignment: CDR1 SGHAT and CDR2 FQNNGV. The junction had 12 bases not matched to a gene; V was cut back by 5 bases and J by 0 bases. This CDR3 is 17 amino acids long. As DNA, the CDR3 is TGTGCCAGCAGCCCAAGGCGCAGGGGGGGGGTGAACACTGAAGCTTTCTTT. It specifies CASSPRRRGGVNTEAFF.

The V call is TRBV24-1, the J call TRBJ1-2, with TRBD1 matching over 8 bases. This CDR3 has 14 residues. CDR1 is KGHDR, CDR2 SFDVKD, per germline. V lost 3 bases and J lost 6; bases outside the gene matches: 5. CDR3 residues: CATSDRGTGDGYTF. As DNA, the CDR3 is TGTGCCACCAGTGATCGGGGGACAGGTGATGGCTACACCTTC.